These 27 T cell receptor beta chains originate from one sample sequenced in a study of PD-1 blockade in classical Hodgkin lymphoma (dated by TCRdb to 2018 to 2021). The label giving this sample's time point can be read as: cycle 4 day 1 (C4D1), after 6 weeks of nivolumab. Every trial patient had relapsed after autologous stem cell transplantation, and cohorts A, B and C differed in prior brentuximab vedotin exposure. Library generation was performed with the immunoSEQ multiplex PCR assay. Here the immuneACCESS table is served through TCRdb, limited to in-frame sequences with V and J called. Missing clones are a known gap in these copies; in checked studies unresolved V genes cover under half, and the rest lacks a known reason. In this sample the table shows 15,000 to 20,000 clones, less than 75% of which occur a single time. The ten top clones hold 6.5% to 9% of the sample. The sample in question was peripheral blood mononuclear cells (PBMCs), obtained before the fourth cycle of nivolumab. All receptors come from a human donor with classical Hodgkin lymphoma.

This clone was counted a single time. The genes are TRBV7-8 and TRBJ1-5; weak D call: TRBD1 (6 bases). V dropped 4 bases and J dropped 7 bases, with 14 bases sitting between them. Germline CDR1 is SGHVS and CDR2 is FQNEAQ. The CDR3 is 14 amino acids. DNA for the CDR3: TGTGCCAGCAGCTCACAGGGTAATTCCCAGCCCCAGCATTTT. Protein sequence: CASSSQGNSQPQHF.

The chain recombines TRBV5-1 with TRBJ2-7; possibly TRBD1 or TRBD2 for D (5 bases each). V lost 5 bases, J lost 3 bases, and 18 bases lay in between. Germline CDR1 and CDR2: SGHRS and YFSETQ. This CDR3 is 15 amino acids long. CDR3 nucleotides: TGCGCCAGCAGGTTCAGGGTGTTGGGGGACTACGAGCAGTACTTC. Protein: CASRFRVLGDYEQYF. Complete variable domain (other parts from reference TRBV5-1 and TRBJ2-7): KAGVTQTPRYLIKTRGQQVTLSCSPISGHRSVSWYQQTPGQGLQFLFEYFSETQRNKGNFPGRFSGRQFSNSRSEMNVSTLELGDSALYLCASRFRVLGDYEQYFGPGTRLTVT.

The genes are TRBV9 and TRBJ2-1; TRBD2 agrees at 7 bases. The CDR3 is made up of 12 amino acids. CDR1 and CDR2 (germline): SGDLS, YYNGEE. The V and J ends lost 0 bases and 9 bases, in that order; junction bases with no gene match: 0. CDR3 bases: TGTGCCAGCAGCGTAGGCGGGGGTGAGCAGTTCTTC. This sequence encodes CASSVGGGEQFF.

This chain joins TRBV19 and TRBJ1-4, with a possible D match to TRBD1 (5 bases). The CDR3 has 15 residues. V was pared by 6 bases and J by 5 bases, with 16 bases between. The germline CDR1 and CDR2 sequences are LNHDA and SQIVND (reference sequence). The CDR3 DNA follows: TGTGCCAGTAGATCCCTTTCGGGGGTAAATGAAAAACTGTTTTTT. This sequence encodes CASRSLSGVNEKLFF.

V gene TRBV7-7 combines with J gene TRBJ2-7; D possibly corresponds to TRBD1 (6 bases). V was clipped by 3 bases and J by 5 bases, with 11 bases between them. The CDR3 extends over 13 amino acids. The germline V gene encodes CDR1 SSHAT and CDR2 FNYEAQ (reference sequence). As DNA, the CDR3 is TGTGCCAGCAGCTTGACAGGCGCGCACGAGCAGTACTTC. It is translated as CASSLTGAHEQYF.

The rearrangement joins TRBV6-6 to TRBJ2-6; TRBD1 might be the D (6 bases). This CDR3 is 14 amino acids long. V lost 7 bases, J lost 2 bases, and 9 bases lay in between. The germline V gene encodes CDR1 MNHNY and CDR2 SVGAGI (reference sequence). The CDR3 nucleotides are TGTGCCAGCAACAGGGAGACTGGGGCCAACGTCCTGACTTTC. Translated, it gives CASNRETGANVLTF.

This clone was seen more than once but under ten times. The rearrangement joins TRBV4-3 to TRBJ1-5, with no clear D. CDR1 is LGHNA and CDR2 is YSLEER in the germline V gene. This CDR3 has 15 residues. The germline V and J ends were trimmed by 3 bases and 0 bases, with 9 bases remaining between them. The chain's CDR3 is CASSHAFNSNQPQHF. DNA for the CDR3: TGCGCCAGCAGCCACGCCTTCAATAGCAATCAGCCCCAGCATTTT.

This clone is medium-sized. The chain employs TRBV7-9 and TRBJ1-6; 7 bases are a match to TRBD1. The CDR3 sequence is 15 residues long. The trim removed 4 bases at V and 9 bases at J, leaving 9 bases unmatched. Germline V gene sequence: CDR1 SEHNR, CDR2 FQNEAQ (reference sequence). CDR3 in DNA: TGTGCCAGCAGCTCCCGGACAGGAATAGGTTCACCCCTCCACTTT. Protein sequence: CASSSRTGIGSPLHF.

The sample holds one count of this clone. The chain couples TRBV5-4 to TRBJ2-7; 10 bases map to TRBD1. Germline V lookup: CDR1 SGHNT, CDR2 YYREEE (reference sequence). With 4 bases clipped from V and 5 bases from J, the junction kept 12 bases outside the gene matches. The CDR3 loop spans 16 amino acids. The CDR3 region has the DNA TGTGCCAGCAGCCCTAGATCGGGACAGGGGTACCACGAGCAGTACTTC. Translation: CASSPRSGQGYHEQYF.

The chain has TRBV7-9 and TRBJ1-1, with D hard to call. Germline V CDR1 and CDR2: SEHNR, FQNEAQ (reference sequence). V was shortened by 3 bases and J by 2 bases, with 10 bases between the two germline ends. The CDR3 sequence is 14 residues long. This CDR3 reads CASSFEGANTEAFF. The CDR3 nucleotides read TGTGCCAGCAGCTTTGAAGGAGCTAACACTGAAGCTTTCTTT. Filled out from reference TRBV7-9 and TRBJ1-1, the complete variable domain reads DTGVSQNPRHKITKRGQNVTFRCDPISEHNRLYWYRQTLGQGPEFLTYFQNEAQLEKSRLLSDRFSAERPKGSFSTLEIQRTEQGDSAMYLCASSFEGANTEAFFGQGTRLTVV.

This clone is labeled medium-sized. The J gene is TRBJ2-7, the V gene TRBV5-1, with 11 nucleotides matching TRBD2. Germline trimming cut 3 bases from V and 7 bases from J; bases unmatched to any gene: 12. Germline V gene sequence: CDR1 SGHRS, CDR2 YFSETQ. This CDR3 contains 16 residues. As DNA, the CDR3 is TGCGCCAGCAGCTACAGGGGACTAGCGGACGTACGGGAGCAGTACTTC. Translation gives CASSYRGLADVREQYF.

This clone was seen a handful of times. Written as DNA, the CDR3 is TGTGCCAGCAGTTTGCCCTCGAGAGAGCAGTTCTTC. As protein: CASSLPSREQFF. V usage is TRBV27 and J usage is TRBJ2-1; D not resolved. Germline values: CDR1 MNHEY, CDR2 SMNVEV (reference sequence). The CDR3 totals 12 residues. The V end lost 3 bases, the J end lost 10 bases, and 10 bases lay between the germline ends.

This clone appeared once. The rearrangement joins TRBV28 to TRBJ2-3, with 7 bases lining up with TRBD2. The germline CDR1 and CDR2 sequences are MDHEN and SYDVKM. The CDR3 loop spans 15 amino acids. V lost 3 bases, J lost 5 bases, and 8 bases stayed unmatched. This chain's CDR3 is CASSFVGRGIDTQYF. The CDR3 DNA follows: TGTGCCAGCAGTTTCGTAGGGCGGGGGATAGATACGCAGTATTTT.

This sequence joins TRBV5-4 and TRBJ2-3; D is unresolved. V lost 6 bases to trimming and J lost 4 bases, with 18 bases between them. CDR1 SGHNT and CDR2 YYREEE come from the germline V gene (reference sequence). The CDR3 is 15 amino acids. The CDR3 nucleotides read TGTGCCAGCACCACCGCCCAAAAGGGCGCAGATACGCAGTATTTT. Translation gives CASTTAQKGADTQYF. Complete variable domain (other parts from reference TRBV5-4 and TRBJ2-3): ETGVTQSPTHLIKTRGQQVTLRCSSQSGHNTVSWYQQALGQGPQFIFQYYREEENGRGNFPPRFSGLQFPNYSSELNVNALELDDSALYLCASTTAQKGADTQYFGPGTRLTVL.

This clone qualifies as medium-sized. This chain links TRBV6-1 with TRBJ2-7; TRBD2 aligns across 11 bases. The J segment lost 5 bases and the V segment lost 4 bases, leaving 10 bases of the junction unmatched. CDR3 size: 16 residues. The germline V gene encodes CDR1 MNHNS and CDR2 SASEGT. The CDR3 here is CASSAEISGRVDEQYF. CDR3 DNA sequence: TGTGCCAGCAGTGCCGAAATTAGCGGGAGGGTCGACGAGCAGTACTTC.

The chain combines TRBV4-2 with TRBJ1-3; 10 bases map to TRBD1. This CDR3 is 20 amino acids long. Per the germline V gene, CDR1 is LGHNA and CDR2 is YNFKEQ. The J segment lost 0 bases and the V segment lost 0 bases, leaving 11 bases of the junction unmatched. The CDR3 DNA sequence: TGTGCCAGCAGCCAAGATCCCGGGACAGGGGTCGGGAGCTCTGGAAACACCATATATTTT. The encoded protein is CASSQDPGTGVGSSGNTIYF.

The chain employs TRBV5-5 and TRBJ2-4; D uncertain. This CDR3 spans 15 amino acids. In germline, CDR1 is SGHKS, CDR2 YYEKEE (reference sequence). V was pared by 4 bases and J by 0 bases, with 11 bases between. DNA of the CDR3: TGTGCCAGCAGCCAAGACCGGCTAGCCAAAAACATTCAGTACTTC. As protein: CASSQDRLAKNIQYF.

J is TRBJ2-7 and V is TRBV6-1; D possibly corresponds to TRBD2 (5 bases). Per the germline V gene, CDR1 is MNHNS and CDR2 is SASEGT. This CDR3 has 13 residues. With 6 bases removed from V and 1 base from J, the gap between germline ends came to 10 bases. CDR3 sequence reads: CASRTGSSYEQYF. CDR3 nucleotides: TGTGCCAGCAGGACGGGATCTTCCTACGAGCAGTACTTC.

The chain employs TRBV28 and TRBJ2-3, with 8 positions matching TRBD2. Germline-derived CDR1 and CDR2 are MDHEN and SYDVKM. V shed 2 bases, J shed 0 bases, and the junction held 4 bases outside the gene matches. The CDR3 runs 16 residues. The CDR3 protein is CASSLRLAGSTDTQYF. The CDR3 DNA reads as TGTGCCAGCAGTTTACGCCTAGCGGGTAGCACAGATACGCAGTATTTT.

The V call is TRBV29-1, the J call TRBJ1-2; no firm D call. The CDR3 consists of 12 residues. Trimming took 7 bases from V and 8 from J, leaving 17 bases between them. From germline, CDR1 is SQVTM and CDR2 ANQGSEA. DNA of the CDR3: TGCAGCGCCGACGGGCTCCTACACGGCTACACCTTC. Its translation is CSADGLLHGYTF.

This clone rates as medium-sized (0.01 to 0.1%). The chain combines TRBV6-6 with TRBJ1-2; D not resolved. V was shortened by 6 bases and J by 1 base, with 12 bases between the two germline ends. Germline-derived CDR1 and CDR2 are MNHNY and SVGAGI (reference sequence). There are 14 residues in the CDR3. The CDR3, as DNA: TGTGCCAGCAGCACGGGAGATTTTAACTATGGCTACACCTTC. This encodes CASSTGDFNYGYTF.

V gene TRBV5-4 combines with J gene TRBJ1-4; D is ambiguous. The CDR3 totals 17 residues. Germline loops: CDR1 SGHNT, CDR2 YYREEE (reference sequence). V gave up 1 base and J gave up 0 bases, with 13 bases separating them. CDR3: CASSLSGKLATNEKLFF. DNA for the CDR3: TGTGCCAGCAGCTTGTCTGGAAAACTCGCAACTAATGAAAAACTGTTTTTT.

In DNA, the CDR3 is TGTGCCAGCAGCGAGGGTAGTCTCTACGAGCAGTACTTC. This sequence encodes CASSEGSLYEQYF. The V gene is TRBV9, the J gene TRBJ2-7; no clear D gene. The length of the CDR3 is 13 residues. The V gene's germline CDR1 is SGDLS and CDR2 YYNGEE. Trimming removed 3 bases at V and 3 bases at J, with 10 bases between.

The rearrangement uses TRBV30 and TRBJ1-2, with 7 bases fitting TRBD1. The CDR3 length is 15 residues. Germline V gives CDR1 GTSNPN, CDR2 SVGIG (reference sequence). V trimming: 8 bases; J trimming: 4 bases; junction bases outside the gene matches: 16. In nucleotides, the CDR3 is TGTGCCCCCAAGGGGAATAGGGGGCTTATCTATGGCTACACCTTC. This encodes CAPKGNRGLIYGYTF. Complete variable domain (other parts from reference TRBV30 and TRBJ1-2): SQTIHQWPATLVQPVGSPLSLECTVEGTSNPNLYWYRQAAGRGLQLLFYSVGIGQISSEVPQNLSASRPQDRQFILSSKKLLLSDSGFYLCAPKGNRGLIYGYTFGSGTRLTVV.

This clone was seen a single time. The gene calls are TRBV6-5 and TRBJ1-3; no clear D gene. The CDR3 extends over 16 amino acids. The germline V and J ends were trimmed by 0 bases and 7 bases, with 16 bases remaining between them. The germline CDR1 and CDR2 sequences are MNHEY and SVGAGI. CDR3 bases: TGTGCCAGCAGTTACTCCCAGGAACCCCGCCTCAACACCATATATTTT. Translated: CASSYSQEPRLNTIYF.

V is TRBV30 and J is TRBJ1-5; D is possibly TRBD1 (6 bases). The germline gives CDR1 GTSNPN, CDR2 SVGIG (reference sequence). The CDR3 has 13 residues. Trimming cost V 2 bases and J 6 bases, with 11 bases left between them. The CDR3 spells CAWSLGGSQPQHF. The CDR3 bases are TGTGCCTGGAGTCTTGGGGGCTCTCAGCCCCAGCATTTT.

The CDR3 reads CASSEYDRTSPLHF. As DNA, the CDR3 is TGTGCCAGCAGTGAATACGACAGGACTTCACCCCTCCACTTT. The genes are TRBV25-1 and TRBJ1-6; tentative D call: TRBD1 (6 bases). Germline V gene lookup returns CDR1 MGHDK and CDR2 SYGVNS. Trimming stripped 0 bases from V and 9 bases from J, with 9 bases between. This CDR3 is built from 14 residues.